The 23 T cell receptor beta chains below all came from one sample that was sequenced in a study of Graves' ophthalmopathy and Graves' hyperthyroidism. Amplified TCR beta CDR3 regions were obtained using RNA transcripts as template. First-round RT-PCR relied on HTBI primers, and a second-round multiplex PCR came next. TCRdb re-derived calls from the multiplex PCR reads in MiXCR, one entry per CDR3 protein. The table has around 470,000 distinct CDR3 sequences, 13% to 15% seen once; the top ten hold about 10%. Sequencing was carried out using blood. These TCRs come from a woman aged 25 to 45 with Graves' ophthalmopathy.

This clonotype was observed at least ten times. The chain combines TRBV5-1 with TRBJ2-7, with D possibly being TRBD1 or TRBD2 (5 bases each). Looked up from germline, CDR1 is SGHRS and CDR2 is YFSETQ. The ends were cut back, 1 base at V and 5 bases at J, with 7 bases in the middle. The CDR3 extends over 12 amino acids. CDR3 in amino acids: CASSLMGDEQYF. In DNA form, the CDR3 reads TGCGCCAGCAGCTTGATGGGGGACGAGCAGTACTTC.

The table lists this clonotype with many counts. This chain connects TRBV4-1 to TRBJ2-7; D is undetermined. V was cut by 4 bases and J by 2 bases, with 12 bases left in between. CDR1 is MGHRA, CDR2 YSYEKL, per germline. CDR3 length: 14 residues. For the CDR3, the DNA is TGCGCCAGCAGCCCTCCCGAGTTCCCCTACGAGCAGTACTTC. Its protein product is CASSPPEFPYEQYF.

The table lists this clonotype with many counts. The chain carries TRBV19 and TRBJ2-7; D uncertain. Germline CDR1 LNHDA, CDR2 SQIVND (reference sequence). V was shortened by 4 bases and J by 4 bases, with 20 bases between the two germline ends. The CDR3 has 16 residues. The CDR3: CASSRTNDLSSYEQYF. CDR3 nucleotide sequence: TGTGCCAGTAGTAGAACCAACGACCTCTCAAGTTACGAGCAGTACTTC.

This clonotype was seen a few times. One junction end does not reproduce the germline sequence, and a read error may be involved. The chain joins TRBV12-3 or TRBV12-4 to TRBJ2-4; D tentatively reads TRBD1 or TRBD2 (5 bases each). CDR3 length equals 13 residues. The CDR3 protein is CASSLWGSDIKYF. CDR3 nucleotides: TGTGCCAGCAGTTTATGGGGGAGCGACATTAAGTACTTC.

This clonotype was seen many times. This chain connects TRBV6-1 to TRBJ1-2; 7 nucleotides agree with TRBD1. Germline CDR1 and CDR2: MNHNS and SASEGT. The CDR3 is 14 residues long. V dropped 2 bases and J dropped 6; count of bases not matched to a gene: 6. CDR3 sequence: CASSETTGLHGYTF. Here the CDR3 DNA reads TGTGCCAGCAGTGAAACGACAGGGCTCCATGGCTACACCTTC.

This clonotype came up many times. V is TRBV30 and J is TRBJ1-2; TRBD1 matches at 10 bases. The CDR3 consists of 16 residues. Trimming removed 0 bases from V and 4 bases from J; junction bases left unmatched: 8. The V gene's germline CDR1 is GTSNPN and CDR2 SVGIG (reference sequence). CDR3 sequence: CAWSVLRTGGGYGYTF. The CDR3 DNA reads as TGTGCCTGGAGTGTACTCAGGACAGGGGGAGGCTATGGCTACACCTTC.

This clonotype was recorded at least ten times. V gene TRBV11-2 combines with J gene TRBJ2-5; 7 bases fit TRBD2. Germline CDR1 SGHAT, CDR2 FQNNGV. This CDR3 is built from 14 residues. Trimming at V came to 3 bases and at J to 5 bases, leaving 6 bases not matched to a gene. The CDR3 loop is CASSFERERETQYF. CDR3 DNA sequence: TGTGCCAGCAGCTTTGAGCGGGAACGGGAGACCCAGTACTTC.

CDR3 protein: CASGSGSEQYF. The CDR3 nucleotides read TGTGCCAGCGGGTCCGGGAGCGAGCAGTACTTC. This chain links TRBV12-3 or TRBV12-4 with TRBJ2-7; D may be TRBD2 (6 bases). The CDR3 covers 11 residues. V was shortened by 8 bases and J by 6 bases, with 11 bases between the two germline ends.

The sample holds one count of this clonotype. The J gene is TRBJ2-2, the V gene TRBV12-5; no definite D call. V lost 8 bases and J lost 1, with 8 bases in between. This CDR3 contains 13 residues. Germline loops: CDR1 LGHNT, CDR2 FRNRAP. The DNA of the CDR3 is TGTGCTAGTTTGTTCCTGAACACCGGGGAGCTGTTTTTT. Amino acids: CASLFLNTGELFF. The full variable domain, its missing parts supplied by reference TRBV12-5 and TRBJ2-2, is DARVTQTPRHKVTEMGQEVTMRCQPILGHNTVFWYRQTMMQGLELLAYFRNRAPLDDSGMPKDRFSAEMPDATLATLKIQPSEPRDSAVYFCASLFLNTGELFFGEGSRLTVL.

This clonotype was picked up a small number of times. J is TRBJ1-2 and V is TRBV10-1, with TRBD1 matching over 9 bases. With 0 bases clipped from V and 8 bases from J, the junction kept 10 bases outside the gene matches. Looked up from germline, CDR1 is WNHNN and CDR2 is SYGVQD (reference sequence). CDR3 length equals 16 residues. The CDR3 reads CASSESSGDRAGGYTF. DNA for the CDR3: TGCGCCAGCAGTGAGTCGTCCGGGGACAGGGCTGGCGGCTACACCTTC.

This clonotype was counted at least ten times. The chain uses TRBV7-8 and TRBJ2-5; 10 positions match TRBD2. The CDR3 totals 15 residues. In germline, CDR1 is SGHVS, CDR2 FQNEAQ. Trimming at V came to 6 bases and at J to 5 bases, leaving 9 bases not matched to a gene. Here the CDR3 reads CASRSPLAGVETQYF. The CDR3 region has the DNA TGTGCCAGCAGGTCGCCGCTAGCGGGGGTTGAGACCCAGTACTTC.

The CDR3 loop is CASSPGQLGAEQYF. The CDR3 coding sequence is TGTGCCAGCTCACCAGGACAGCTGGGGGCCGAGCAGTACTTC. This chain joins TRBV6-1 and TRBJ2-7, with D possibly TRBD1 on 6 matching bases. The CDR3 contains 14 residues. Per germline, CDR1 MNHNS and CDR2 SASEGT. V dropped 8 bases and J dropped 6 bases, with 20 bases sitting between them.

The sample holds many counts of this clonotype. J is TRBJ2-7 and V is TRBV20-1, with 7 positions matching TRBD1. The CDR3 is 12 amino acids. Looked up from germline, CDR1 is DFQATT and CDR2 is SNEGSKA (reference sequence). V shed 3 bases and J 6 bases; nucleotides not matched to a gene: 5. CDR3 protein: CSASDREREQYF. The CDR3 DNA sequence: TGCAGTGCTAGCGACAGGGAGCGCGAGCAGTACTTC.

The J gene is TRBJ2-2, the V gene TRBV3-1, with D perhaps TRBD1 (5 bases). The germline gives CDR1 LGHDT, CDR2 YNNKEL (reference sequence). V dropped 6 bases and J dropped 7 bases, with 18 bases sitting between them. This CDR3 contains 15 residues. CDR3 DNA: TGTGCCAGCAGGCCCAGGGCCTCTCGAAGCGGGGAGCTGTTTTTT. Translation: CASRPRASRSGELFF.

The chain employs TRBV12-3 or TRBV12-4 and TRBJ2-7; 9 bases map to TRBD1. This CDR3 is 15 amino acids long. V gave up 6 bases and J gave up 3 bases; unmatched junction bases: 9. The CDR3 loop is CASRSGQGKVYEQYF. CDR3 bases: TGTGCCAGCAGGAGTGGACAGGGGAAGGTCTACGAGCAGTACTTC.

On this clonotype itself: This sequence may be a read error, since a much larger clone differs from it by one base. This chain connects TRBV6-1 to TRBJ2-5; 8 bases line up with TRBD2. The CDR3 is 16 amino acids. Germline CDR1 is MNHNS and CDR2 is SASEGT. CDR3 DNA sequence: TGTGCTGCCGGACCAGCGGGGGCCAGAAGGAAAGAGACCCAGTACTTC. Translating it yields CAAGPAGARRKETQYF.

This clonotype was detected many times. The rearrangement links TRBV14 to TRBJ1-2; D gene uncertain. CDR1 is SGHDN and CDR2 is FVKESK in the germline V gene. The CDR3 length is 13 residues. Trimming shortened V by 1 base and J by 8 bases, and 11 bases separated the two germline ends. This CDR3 is CASSQVDRSGYTF. CDR3 sequence (DNA): TGTGCCAGCAGCCAAGTGGACCGTTCGGGCTACACCTTC. The whole variable domain, remainder taken from reference TRBV14 and TRBJ1-2, is EAGVTQFPSHSVIEKGQTVTLRCDPISGHDNLYWYRRVMGKEIKFLLHFVKESKQDESGMPNNRFLAERTGGTYSTLKVQPAELEDSGVYFCASSQVDRSGYTFGSGTRLTVV.

The chain employs TRBV6-1 and TRBJ2-2; TRBD2 agrees at 7 bases. Germline CDR1 MNHNS, CDR2 SASEGT. CDR3 size: 15 residues. Trimming removed 4 bases from V and 4 bases from J; junction bases left unmatched: 6. CDR3 region: CASSGSSGATGELFF. DNA of the CDR3: TGTGCCAGCAGTGGATCTAGCGGAGCCACCGGGGAGCTGTTTTTT.

In its sample, this clonotype was seen many times. The chain couples TRBV27 to TRBJ1-2; 8 bases match TRBD1. The germline gives CDR1 MNHEY, CDR2 SMNVEV (reference sequence). Trimming removed 0 bases from V and 5 bases from J; junction bases left unmatched: 8. The length of the CDR3 is 16 residues. The CDR3 loop is CASSLSRTGYYYGYTF. The CDR3 DNA reads as TGTGCCAGCAGTTTATCCCGGACAGGGTATTATTATGGCTACACCTTC.

In this sample, this clonotype turned up a few times. This may stem from a read error, because a much larger clone lies one nucleotide away. V is TRBV6-1 and J is TRBJ1-6, with D perhaps matching TRBD1 (6 bases). The CDR3 is made up of 13 amino acids. Per the germline V gene, CDR1 is MNHNS and CDR2 is SASEGT. CDR3 DNA sequence: TGTGCCAGCACCGCCGGGGGCTTGTCACACCTCCACTTT. Translation: CASTAGGLSHLHF.

A few counts support this clonotype. The chain links TRBV5-1 to TRBJ2-5; possibly TRBD2 for D (5 bases). V lost 2 bases, J lost 3 bases, and 8 bases lay in between. CDR3 length: 13 amino acids. Looked up from germline, CDR1 is SGHRS and CDR2 is YFSETQ. The CDR3 loop is CASSFGAEETQYF. CDR3 DNA sequence: TGCGCCAGCAGCTTCGGAGCGGAAGAGACCCAGTACTTC.

On this clonotype itself: This may stem from a read error, because a much larger clone lies one nucleotide away. This chain uses TRBV6-2 or TRBV6-3 with TRBJ1-2; D is uncertain. Germline V gene data show CDR1 as MNHEY and CDR2 as SVGEGT. This CDR3 is 13 amino acids long. Trimming left V 0 bases short and J 12 bases short, with 14 bases between. In DNA, the CDR3 is TGTGCCAGCAGTTACTCGATGGGGAGCGGCCACACCTTC. Translated: CASSYSMGSGHTF.

The rearrangement uses TRBV30 and TRBJ1-1; unclear D gene. The V and J ends lost 0 bases and 7 bases respectively, with 6 bases between them. The germline V gene encodes CDR1 GTSNPN and CDR2 SVGIG (reference sequence). The CDR3 has 11 amino acids. In nucleotides, the CDR3 is TGTGCCTGGAGTGTATCCTATGAAGCTTTCTTT. Protein product: CAWSVSYEAFF.